This T cell receptor beta chain appears in the sequencing data of a study of blood T cell repertoires in COVID-19. For the study at large: The United States, Italy and Spain supplied acute and convalescent COVID-19 samples. The analysed material was cDNA or gDNA that came from T cells, B-cell-depleted T cells, or PBMCs.

Original handling: Amplification of reference gene primers provided the estimated nucleated cell counts. Sequencing used immunoSEQ multiplex PCR; TCRdb keeps in-frame clones, though not all of them. V, J and clone size reflect that table, while D and trimming were determined from the DNA. This sample carries around 130,000 clones, 65% to 85% of them seen once, and the ten largest clones take about a sixth. The CDR3 length is 19 residues. V and J are TRBV21-1 and TRBJ1-6; TRBD1, the D gene given by the table, was not confirmed from the DNA. TRBV21-1 is annotated as a pseudogene. Material for sequencing was peripheral blood. This sequence originates from a woman older than 75 with acute or convalescent COVID-19. CDR3 protein: CASSRARDRDIFDNSPLHF. DNA of the CDR3: TGTGCCAGCAGCCGAGCCCGGGACAGGGACATATTCGATAATTCACCCCTCCACTTT.